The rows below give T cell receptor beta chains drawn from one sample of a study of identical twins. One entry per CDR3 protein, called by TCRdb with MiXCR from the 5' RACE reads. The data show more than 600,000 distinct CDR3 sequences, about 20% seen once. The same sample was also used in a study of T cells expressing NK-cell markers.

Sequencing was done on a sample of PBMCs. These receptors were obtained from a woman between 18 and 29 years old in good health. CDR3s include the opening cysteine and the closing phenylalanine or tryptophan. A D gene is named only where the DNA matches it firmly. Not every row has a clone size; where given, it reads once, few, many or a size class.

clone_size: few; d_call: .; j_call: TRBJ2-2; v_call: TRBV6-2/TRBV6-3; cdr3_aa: CASSPTAFTGELFF; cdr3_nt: TGTGCCAGCAGTCCTACAGCGTTCACCGGGGAGCTGTTTTTT
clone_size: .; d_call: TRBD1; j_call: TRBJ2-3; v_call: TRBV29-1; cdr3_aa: CSVDRDRGSDTQYF; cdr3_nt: TGCAGCGTTGACCGGGACAGGGGGTCAGATACGCAGTATTTT
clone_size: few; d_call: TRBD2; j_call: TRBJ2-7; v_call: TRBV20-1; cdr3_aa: CSAEILAGGRLPYEQYF; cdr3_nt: TGCAGTGCTGAAATACTAGCGGGAGGGAGATTACCCTACGAGCAGTACTTC
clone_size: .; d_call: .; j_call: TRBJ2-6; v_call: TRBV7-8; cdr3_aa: CASSSGTWDLRIVGANVLTF; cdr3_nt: TGTGCCAGCAGCTCGGGGACCTGGGACCTGCGGATAGTTGGGGCCAACGTCCTGACTTTC
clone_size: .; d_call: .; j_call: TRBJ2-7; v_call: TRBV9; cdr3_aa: CASSVGDTSYEQYF; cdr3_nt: TGTGCCAGCAGCGTAGGGGACACCTCCTACGAGCAGTACTTC
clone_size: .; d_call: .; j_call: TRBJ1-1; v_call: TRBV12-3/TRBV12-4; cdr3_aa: CASSLVPGAAEAFF; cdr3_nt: TGTGCCAGCAGTTTAGTTCCGGGTGCCGCTGAAGCTTTCTTT
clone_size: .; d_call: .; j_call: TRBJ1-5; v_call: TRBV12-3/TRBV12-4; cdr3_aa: CASIRGNGQPQHF; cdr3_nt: TGTGCCAGCATACGGGGGAATGGTCAGCCCCAGCATTTT
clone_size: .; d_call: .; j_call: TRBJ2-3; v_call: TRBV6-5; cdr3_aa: CASSYSPGTDTQYF; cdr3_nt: TGTGCCAGCAGTTACTCTCCAGGCACAGATACGCAGTATTTT
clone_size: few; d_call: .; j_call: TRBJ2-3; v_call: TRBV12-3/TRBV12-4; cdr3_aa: CASSFRTQNTQYF; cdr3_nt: TGTGCCAGCAGTTTTAGAACCCAAAATACGCAGTATTTT
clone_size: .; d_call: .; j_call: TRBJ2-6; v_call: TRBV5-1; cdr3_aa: CASRGRGQLSGANVLTF; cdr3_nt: TGCGCCAGCAGGGGTAGAGGCCAGCTTTCTGGGGCCAACGTCCTGACTTTC
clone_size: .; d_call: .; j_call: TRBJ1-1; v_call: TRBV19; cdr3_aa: CASSIQGGAEAFF; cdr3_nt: TGTGCCAGTAGTATACAGGGAGGAGCTGAAGCTTTCTTT
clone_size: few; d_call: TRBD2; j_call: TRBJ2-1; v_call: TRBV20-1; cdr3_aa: CSAPGTSGISYNEQFF; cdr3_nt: TGCAGTGCCCCCGGGACTAGCGGGATTTCCTACAATGAGCAGTTCTTC
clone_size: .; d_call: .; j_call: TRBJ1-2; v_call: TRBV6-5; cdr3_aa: CASSYGGGLRF; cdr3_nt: TGTGCCAGCAGTTACGGTGGCGGCTTGAGGTTC
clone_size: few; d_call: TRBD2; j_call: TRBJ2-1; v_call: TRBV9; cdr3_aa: CASSVSGSYNEQFF; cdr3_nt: TGTGCCAGCAGCGTTAGCGGGTCCTACAATGAGCAGTTCTTC
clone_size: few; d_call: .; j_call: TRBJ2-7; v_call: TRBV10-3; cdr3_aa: CAIRKGGPVNEQYF; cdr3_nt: TGTGCCATCAGGAAAGGAGGGCCAGTCAACGAGCAGTACTTC
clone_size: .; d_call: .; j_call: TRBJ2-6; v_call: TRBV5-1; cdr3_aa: CASSNGGPLSGNVLTF; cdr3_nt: TGCGCCAGCAGCAACGGGGGCCCACTCTCGGGCAACGTCCTGACTTTC
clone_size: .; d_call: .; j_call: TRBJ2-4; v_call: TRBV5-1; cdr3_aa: CASSSGATAKNIQYF; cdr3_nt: TGCGCCAGCAGCTCGGGGGCCACAGCCAAAAACATTCAGTACTTC
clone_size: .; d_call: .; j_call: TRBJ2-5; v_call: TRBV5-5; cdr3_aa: CASSLTNGGKTQYF; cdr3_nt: TGTGCCAGCAGCTTAACAAATGGGGGGAAGACCCAGTACTTC
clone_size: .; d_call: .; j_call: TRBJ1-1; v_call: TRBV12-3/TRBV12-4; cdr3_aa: CASSLGRITEAFF; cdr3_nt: TGTGCCAGCAGTTTGGGCCGAATCACTGAAGCTTTCTTT
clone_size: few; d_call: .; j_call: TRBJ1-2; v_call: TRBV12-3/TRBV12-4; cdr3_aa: CASRPLQTANYGYTF; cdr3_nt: TGTGCCAGCAGGCCCCTTCAAACAGCTAACTATGGCTACACCTTC
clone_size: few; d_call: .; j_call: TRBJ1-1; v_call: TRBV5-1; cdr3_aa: CASSLAPAPPAFF; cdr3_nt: TGCGCCAGCAGCTTGGCCCCAGCCCCACCCGCTTTCTTT
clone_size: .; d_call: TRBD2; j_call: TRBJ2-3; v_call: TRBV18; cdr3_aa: CASSPLARLAGRADTQYF; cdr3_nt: TGTGCCAGCTCACCCCTGGCGAGACTAGCGGGAAGGGCAGATACGCAGTATTTT
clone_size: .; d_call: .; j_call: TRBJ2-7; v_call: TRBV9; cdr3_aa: CASSAGGRYEQYF; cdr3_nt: TGTGCCAGCAGCGCCGGAGGGCGGTACGAGCAGTACTTC
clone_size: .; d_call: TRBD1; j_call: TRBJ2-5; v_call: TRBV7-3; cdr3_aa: CASRRLGQPHETQYF; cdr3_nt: TGTGCCAGCAGGAGACTGGGACAGCCACACGAGACCCAGTACTTC
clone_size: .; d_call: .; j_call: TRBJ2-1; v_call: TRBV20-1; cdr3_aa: CSARWGYNEQFF; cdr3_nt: TGCAGTGCTAGATGGGGATACAATGAGCAGTTCTTC
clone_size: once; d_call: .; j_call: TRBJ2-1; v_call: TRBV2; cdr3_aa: CASSSLAGLDEQFF; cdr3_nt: TGTGCCAGCAGCAGTCTAGCTGGCTTGGATGAGCAGTTCTTC
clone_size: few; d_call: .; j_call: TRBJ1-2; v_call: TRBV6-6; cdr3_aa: CASSQGIGYGYTF; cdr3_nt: TGTGCCAGCAGCCAGGGGATCGGCTATGGCTACACCTTC
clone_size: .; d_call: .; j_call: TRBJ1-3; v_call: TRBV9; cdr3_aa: CASSVDGGNTIYF; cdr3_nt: TGTGCCAGCAGCGTGGACGGCGGAAACACCATATATTTT
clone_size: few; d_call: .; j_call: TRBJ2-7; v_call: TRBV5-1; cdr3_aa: CASSWAGNEQYF; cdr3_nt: TGCGCCAGCAGCTGGGCGGGGAACGAGCAGTACTTC
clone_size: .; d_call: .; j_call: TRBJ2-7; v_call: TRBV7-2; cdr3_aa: CASSFYPGLYEQYF; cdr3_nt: TGTGCCAGCAGCTTTTACCCGGGACTTTACGAGCAGTACTTC
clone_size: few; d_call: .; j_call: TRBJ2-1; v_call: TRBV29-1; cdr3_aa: CSASKELGNEQFF; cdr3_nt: TGCAGCGCCTCTAAGGAACTAGGCAATGAGCAGTTCTTC
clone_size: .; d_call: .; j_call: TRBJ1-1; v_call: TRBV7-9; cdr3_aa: CASRSIGTEAFF; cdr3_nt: TGTGCCAGCAGATCAATAGGCACTGAAGCTTTCTTT
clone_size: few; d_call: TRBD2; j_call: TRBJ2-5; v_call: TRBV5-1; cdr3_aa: CASSLELATEETQYF; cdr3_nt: TGCGCCAGCAGCTTGGAACTAGCGACCGAAGAGACCCAGTACTTC
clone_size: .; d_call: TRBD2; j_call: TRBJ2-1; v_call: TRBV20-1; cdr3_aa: CSARDPSGGAGEQFF; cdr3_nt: TGCAGTGCTAGAGATCCTAGCGGGGGGGCTGGTGAGCAGTTCTTC
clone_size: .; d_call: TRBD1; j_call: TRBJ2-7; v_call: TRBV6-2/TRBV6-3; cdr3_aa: CASSIRTGSRYEQYF; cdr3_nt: TGTGCCAGCAGTATTCGGACAGGGAGTAGATACGAGCAGTACTTC
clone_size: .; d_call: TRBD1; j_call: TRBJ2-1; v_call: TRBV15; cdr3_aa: CATSRDPGQGTMKGQFF; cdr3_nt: TGTGCCACCAGCAGAGATCCAGGACAGGGTACAATGAAGGGGCAGTTCTTC
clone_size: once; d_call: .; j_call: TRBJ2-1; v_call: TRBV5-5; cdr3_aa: CASLRLGVVNEQFF; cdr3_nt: TGTGCCAGCTTACGACTAGGGGTAGTGAATGAGCAGTTCTTC
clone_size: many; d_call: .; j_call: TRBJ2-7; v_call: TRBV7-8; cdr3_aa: CASSLGAGSTYEQYF; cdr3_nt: TGTGCCAGCAGCTTAGGGGCAGGGAGCACCTACGAGCAGTACTTC
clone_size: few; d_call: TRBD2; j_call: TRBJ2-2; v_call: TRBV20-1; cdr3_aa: CSAFSGYTGELFF; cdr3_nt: TGCAGTGCTTTTAGCGGGTACACCGGGGAGCTGTTTTTT
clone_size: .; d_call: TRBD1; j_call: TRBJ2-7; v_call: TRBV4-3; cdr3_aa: CASSQDSNRGNYEQYF; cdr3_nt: TGCGCCAGCAGCCAAGATTCTAACAGGGGAAACTACGAGCAGTACTTC
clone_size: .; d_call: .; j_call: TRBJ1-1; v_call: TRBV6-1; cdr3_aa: CASSAGEVGDFAEAFF; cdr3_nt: TGTGCCAGCAGTGCCGGTGAGGTGGGGGATTTCGCTGAAGCTTTCTTT
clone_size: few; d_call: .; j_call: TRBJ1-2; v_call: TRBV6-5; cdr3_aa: CASSYGGSHYGYTF; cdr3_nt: TGTGCCAGCAGTTACGGCGGATCTCACTATGGCTACACCTTC
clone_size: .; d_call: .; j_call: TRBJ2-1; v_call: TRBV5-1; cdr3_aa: CASSLEYQSNFNNEQFF; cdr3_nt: TGCGCCAGCAGCTTGGAATATCAGTCCAACTTCAACAATGAGCAGTTCTTC
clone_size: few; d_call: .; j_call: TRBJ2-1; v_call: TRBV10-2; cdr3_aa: CASSELNEQFF; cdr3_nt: TGCGCCAGCAGTGAGTTAAATGAGCAGTTCTTC
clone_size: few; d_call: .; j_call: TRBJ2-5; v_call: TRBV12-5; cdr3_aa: CASAWGYQETQYF; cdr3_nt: TGTGCTAGTGCTTGGGGTTACCAAGAGACCCAGTACTTC
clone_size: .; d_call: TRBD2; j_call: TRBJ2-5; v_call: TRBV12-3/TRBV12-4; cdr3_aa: CASSLIVPGGGTQYF; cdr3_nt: TGTGCCAGCAGTTTGATTGTCCCGGGAGGAGGGACCCAGTACTTC
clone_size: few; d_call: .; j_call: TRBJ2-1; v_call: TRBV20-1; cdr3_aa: CSATVLVSYNEQFF; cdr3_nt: TGCAGTGCCACGGTGCTTGTCTCCTACAATGAGCAGTTCTTC
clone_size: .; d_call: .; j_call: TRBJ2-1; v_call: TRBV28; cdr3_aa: CASRTPGVGGHEQFF; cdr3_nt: TGTGCCAGCAGGACTCCGGGAGTAGGGGGGCATGAGCAGTTCTTC
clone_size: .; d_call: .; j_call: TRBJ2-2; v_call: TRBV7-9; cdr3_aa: CASSLLLNTGELFF; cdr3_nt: TGTGCCAGCAGCTTACTACTCAACACCGGGGAGCTGTTTTTT
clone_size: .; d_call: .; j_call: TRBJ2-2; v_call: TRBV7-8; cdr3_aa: CASSSLPGTNTGELFF; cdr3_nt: TGTGCCAGCAGCTCCCTGCCGGGGACGAACACCGGGGAGCTGTTTTTT
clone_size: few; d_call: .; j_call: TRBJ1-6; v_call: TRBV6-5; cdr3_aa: CASSYPGTGNSPLHF; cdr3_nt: TGTGCCAGCAGTTACCCAGGCACAGGGAATTCACCCCTCCACTTT
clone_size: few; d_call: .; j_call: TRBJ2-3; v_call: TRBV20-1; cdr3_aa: CSARLPGGSDTQYF; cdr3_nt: TGCAGTGCTAGACTACCCGGAGGATCAGATACGCAGTATTTT
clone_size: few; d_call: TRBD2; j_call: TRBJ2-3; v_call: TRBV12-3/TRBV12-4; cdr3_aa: CASSSPVGGSQTDTQYF; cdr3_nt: TGTGCCAGCAGTTCCCCGGTGGGCGGGAGTCAAACAGATACGCAGTATTTT
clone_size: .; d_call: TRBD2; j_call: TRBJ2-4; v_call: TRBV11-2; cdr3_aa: CASSLGSGLAGVVGNIQYF; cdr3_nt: TGTGCCAGCAGCTTAGGGTCTGGGCTAGCGGGAGTTGTGGGAAACATTCAGTACTTC